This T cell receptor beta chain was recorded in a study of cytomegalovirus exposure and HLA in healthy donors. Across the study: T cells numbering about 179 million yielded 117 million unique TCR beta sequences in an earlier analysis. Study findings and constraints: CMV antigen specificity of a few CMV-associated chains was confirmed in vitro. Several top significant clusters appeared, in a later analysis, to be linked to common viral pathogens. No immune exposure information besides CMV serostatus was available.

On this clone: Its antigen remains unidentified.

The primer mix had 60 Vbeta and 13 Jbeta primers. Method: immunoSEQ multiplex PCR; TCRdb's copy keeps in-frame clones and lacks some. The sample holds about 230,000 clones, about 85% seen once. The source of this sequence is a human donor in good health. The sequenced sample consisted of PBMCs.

The CDR3 DNA reads TGTGCCAGCAGCCCTCCGGGACAGGGGAACACTGAAGCTTTCTTT. As protein: CASSPPGQGNTEAFF. This rearrangement joins TRBV7-9 to TRBJ1-1; TRBD1 aligns across 9 bases. Trimming cost V 5 bases and J 1 base; bases outside gene matches: 5. CDR3 size: 15 residues. Germline loops: CDR1 SEHNR, CDR2 FQNEAQ (reference sequence).